The 28 T cell receptor beta chains presented below share a single source sample, sequenced in a study of blood T cells in healthy people across ages. Next came a second PCR, run for about 7 to 12 cycles, which used a sample-barcoded 5' primer along with a J-beta primer mix. Each CDR3 protein gets one entry after TCRdb re-called the 5' RACE reads with MiXCR. The sample lists about 570,000 distinct CDR3 sequences; roughly 28% were seen once. The specimen was blood. These receptors all stem from a woman in her sixties or seventies in good health.

The chain employs TRBV7-2 and TRBJ1-4, with TRBD1 as a possible D gene (5 bases). This CDR3 comprises 12 residues. CDR1 and CDR2 (germline): SGHTA, FQGNSA. V lost 5 bases to trimming and J lost 7 bases, with 8 bases between them. The CDR3 DNA follows: TGTGCCAGCAGCCAAGGGGTTGAAAAACTGTTTTTT. It encodes CASSQGVEKLFF.

The V and J genes are TRBV7-2 and TRBJ1-2, with 7 bases fitting TRBD1. CDR1 is SGHTA, CDR2 FQGNSA, per germline. The CDR3 loop spans 12 amino acids. J lost 10 bases, V lost 5 bases, and 7 bases had no gene match. The CDR3 spells CASSTYRGDYTF. The CDR3 DNA reads TGTGCCAGCAGCACCTACAGGGGAGACTACACCTTC.

The chain has TRBV29-1 and TRBJ2-2; 8 bases match TRBD2. Trimming at V came to 2 bases and at J to 3 bases, leaving 5 bases not matched to a gene. The CDR3 is 15 amino acids. Germline-derived CDR1 and CDR2 are SQVTM and ANQGSEA. In DNA, the CDR3 is TGCAGCGTTGAATTGCGGGGGGTGGACACCGGGGAGCTGTTTTTT. Translating it yields CSVELRGVDTGELFF.

Points on this clonotype: Lacking the conserved final phenylalanine or tryptophan, this CDR3 likely reflects a read error. CDR3 bases: TGTGCCAGCAGCTTCGCGGGACAGGCATCCTACGAGCAGTACCTC. Its protein is CASSFAGQASYEQYL. The chain combines TRBV11-1 with TRBJ2-7; 8 bases are shared with TRBD1. Germline V gene lookup returns CDR1 SGHAT and CDR2 FQDESV (reference sequence). The CDR3 covers 15 residues. V shed 3 bases and J 1 base; nucleotides not matched to a gene: 5.

This clonotype was seen only a few times. V usage is TRBV19 and J usage is TRBJ2-7; D ambiguous. The assigned J gene may be wrong: the sequence end matches TRBJ2-1 better. Germline CDR1 and CDR2: LNHDA and SQIVND (reference sequence). This CDR3 has 16 residues. The CDR3 nucleotides are TGTGCCAGTAGTATAGTGGGGTGGAAGCCCTACAATGAGCAGTTCTTC. Protein product: CASSIVGWKPYNEQFF.

The V call is TRBV7-2, the J call TRBJ2-6; maybe TRBD1 (5 bases). Looked up from germline, CDR1 is SGHTA and CDR2 is FQGNSA. Trimming left V 5 bases short and J 0 bases short, with 17 bases between. The CDR3 is made up of 18 amino acids. The CDR3 region is CASSPRGRANSGANVLTF. CDR3 in DNA: TGTGCCAGCAGCCCTAGGGGCAGGGCTAACTCTGGGGCCAACGTCCTGACTTTC.

In its sample, this clonotype was seen a few times. This chain joins TRBV5-1 and TRBJ1-4; D not resolved. The CDR3 is made up of 15 amino acids. The germline gives CDR1 SGHRS, CDR2 YFSETQ. The germline V and J ends were trimmed by 2 bases and 0 bases, with 8 bases remaining between them. Written as DNA, the CDR3 is TGCGCCAGCAGCTTCGCCGATCCAACTAATGAAAAACTGTTTTTT. Its translation: CASSFADPTNEKLFF.

The chain links TRBV29-1 to TRBJ1-2; tentative D call: TRBD1 (6 bases). The CDR3 is 11 amino acids. Germline V CDR1 and CDR2: SQVTM, ANQGSEA. V lost 6 bases, J lost 5 bases, and 10 bases lay in between. CDR3 sequence reads: CSVMDRYGYTF. CDR3 nucleotides: TGCAGCGTCATGGACAGATATGGCTACACCTTC.

The V gene is TRBV20-1, the J gene TRBJ2-5; 7 nucleotides align to TRBD1. Germline V gene sequence: CDR1 DFQATT, CDR2 SNEGSKA (reference sequence). Trimming at V came to 5 bases and at J to 2 bases, leaving 5 bases not matched to a gene. This CDR3 contains 13 residues. CDR3 coding DNA: TGCAGTGCTTATGGGACAGTACAAGAGACCCAGTACTTC. Its translation is CSAYGTVQETQYF.

There are a few counts of this clonotype. The chain couples TRBV4-3 to TRBJ1-4; TRBD1 aligns across 12 bases. Trimming at V came to 1 base and at J to 3 bases, leaving 6 bases not matched to a gene. Germline V gene lookup returns CDR1 LGHNA and CDR2 YSLEER. The CDR3 runs to 18 residues. The CDR3 nucleotides read TGCGCCAGCAGCCAAGCAGGGACAGGGGGCCGATCTAATGAAAAACTGTTTTTT. Protein: CASSQAGTGGRSNEKLFF.

The rearrangement links TRBV5-1 to TRBJ1-1; no clear D gene. The CDR3 has 15 residues. V was trimmed by 0 bases and J by 1 base, leaving 10 bases between them. CDR1 and CDR2 (germline): SGHRS, YFSETQ. CDR3: CASSLEPLANTEAFF. The CDR3 region has the DNA TGCGCCAGCAGCTTGGAACCCTTGGCGAACACTGAAGCTTTCTTT.

The chain uses TRBV5-1 and TRBJ2-1; D possibly corresponds to TRBD1 (6 bases). V was shortened by 0 bases and J by 8 bases, with 12 bases between the two germline ends. Per the germline V gene, CDR1 is SGHRS and CDR2 is YFSETQ. The CDR3 has 14 residues. CDR3 loop: CASSLASGGDEQFF. CDR3 sequence (DNA): TGCGCCAGCAGCTTGGCGTCTGGGGGCGATGAGCAGTTCTTC.

V gene TRBV20-1 combines with J gene TRBJ2-3; no reliable D call. The germline V and J ends were trimmed by 0 bases and 0 bases, with 13 bases remaining between them. This CDR3 comprises 16 residues. Germline assignment: CDR1 DFQATT and CDR2 SNEGSKA (reference sequence). DNA for the CDR3: TGCAGTGCTAGAGATAATTCGAAGAGGAGCACAGATACGCAGTATTTT. Residues: CSARDNSKRSTDTQYF.

About this clonotype itself: Its ends do not fully match the called genes, so a read error is possible. The chain combines TRBV6-5 with TRBJ2-5; D not certain. The CDR3 runs to 13 residues. Germline CDR1 reads MNHEY; CDR2 reads SVGAGI. The CDR3 coding sequence is TGTGCCAGCAGTATCGACATCCAAGAGACCCAGTGCTTC. As protein: CASSIDIQETQCF.

The chain carries TRBV21-1 and TRBJ1-2; the table's TRBD1 call for D was not verified on the DNA. TRBV21-1 is reported as a pseudogene. This CDR3 is 16 amino acids long. The CDR3: CASSKEKGAQNYGYTF. The CDR3 region has the DNA TGTGCCAGCAGCAAAGAAAAGGGGGCGCAGAACTATGGCTACACCTTC.

The J gene is TRBJ2-1, the V gene TRBV4-3; no firm D call. V gave up 0 bases and J gave up 4 bases, with 7 bases separating them. The CDR3 sequence is 14 residues long. The germline CDR1 and CDR2 sequences are LGHNA and YSLEER. The CDR3 region is CASSQDYRYNEQFF. The CDR3, as DNA: TGCGCCAGCAGCCAAGACTACCGTTACAATGAGCAGTTCTTC.

This clonotype was found a few times. The V and J genes are TRBV12-3 or TRBV12-4 and TRBJ2-7; D perhaps matches TRBD2 (6 bases). Trimming cost V 1 base and J 6 bases, with 10 bases left between them. The CDR3 is 13 amino acids. The CDR3 DNA sequence: TGTGCCAGCAGTTTAGACAGGAGGGGCGAGCAGTACTTC. Translated, it gives CASSLDRRGEQYF.

This clonotype was detected a few times. The rearrangement uses TRBV18 and TRBJ1-3; D gene unclear. Looked up from germline, CDR1 is KGHSH and CDR2 is LQKENI. The CDR3 runs to 16 residues. The germline V and J ends were trimmed by 3 bases and 3 bases, with 15 bases remaining between them. CDR3 region: CASSPLTRDVGNTIYF. DNA of the CDR3: TGTGCCAGCTCACCCCTCACCAGAGACGTTGGAAACACCATATATTTT. The full variable domain, in which reference TRBV18 and TRBJ1-3 provide the parts outside the CDR3, is NAGVMQNPRHLVRRRGQEARLRCSPMKGHSHVYWYRQLPEEGLKFMVYLQKENIIDESGMPKERFSAEFPKEGPSILRIQQVVRGDSAAYFCASSPLTRDVGNTIYFGEGSWLTVV.

This clonotype was detected ten times or more. Its ends do not fully match the called genes, so a read error is possible. The chain combines TRBV5-1 with TRBJ2-4; D may be TRBD1 or TRBD2 (5 bases each). CDR3 length: 14 residues. Germline CDR1 is SGHRS and CDR2 is YFSETQ. CDR3 sequence: CASSPGTAKNIQYF. DNA of the CDR3: TGTGCCAGCTCACCGGGGACAGCCAAAAACATTCAGTACTTC.

This clonotype was picked up a small number of times. J is TRBJ2-1 and V is TRBV7-2; 8 nucleotides align to TRBD1. The CDR3 length is 15 residues. CDR1 is SGHTA and CDR2 is FQGNSA in the germline V gene. V lost 2 bases, J lost 4 bases, and 4 bases stayed unmatched. CDR3 in amino acids: CASSLTGTGYNEQFF. DNA for the CDR3: TGTGCCAGCAGCTTAACGGGGACAGGATACAATGAGCAGTTCTTC.

This chain connects TRBV12-5 to TRBJ1-6, with a weak D call TRBD1 (5 bases). The V gene lost 2 bases and the J gene lost 7 bases, with 9 bases spanning the gap. Per germline, CDR1 LGHNT and CDR2 FRNRAP. CDR3 length: 14 residues. The CDR3 DNA reads as TGTGCTAGTGGTTTGCGGGACGGGAATTCACCCCTCCACTTT. Amino acids: CASGLRDGNSPLHF.

V is TRBV6-2 or TRBV6-3 and J is TRBJ2-5; 8 bases align to TRBD2. V shed 8 bases, J shed 2 bases, and the junction held 7 bases outside the gene matches. The length of the CDR3 is 14 residues. Germline V lookup: CDR1 MNHEY, CDR2 SVGEGT. The CDR3: CASRMSGGQETQYF. The CDR3 DNA reads TGTGCCAGCCGCATGAGCGGGGGACAAGAGACCCAGTACTTC.

This clonotype was counted a few times. The CDR3 DNA follows: TGCAGCGTCCGGAGGGGGCTAATGGATGGCTACACCTTC. This translates into CSVRRGLMDGYTF. The chain employs TRBV29-1 and TRBJ1-2, with 7 bases lining up with TRBD1. This CDR3 is 13 amino acids long. J gave up 6 bases and V 6 bases, and 10 bases lay outside the gene matches. CDR1 is SQVTM, CDR2 ANQGSEA, per germline.

The V and J genes are TRBV5-1 and TRBJ2-2; D is possibly TRBD2 (5 bases). The CDR3 consists of 15 residues. Germline V lookup: CDR1 SGHRS, CDR2 YFSETQ. V lost 2 bases and J lost 2, with 10 bases in between. DNA of the CDR3: TGCGCCAGCAGCTTCGGCGGAGGAAACACCGGGGAGCTGTTTTTT. This codes for CASSFGGGNTGELFF.

The chain has TRBV7-2 and TRBJ2-3; D gene ambiguous. Germline V CDR1 and CDR2: SGHTA, FQGNSA. Between the trimmed V and J ends, which lost 7 bases and 4 bases, there was a span of 12 bases. CDR3 length equals 13 residues. This CDR3 reads CASTPHNADTQYF. In nucleotides, the CDR3 is TGTGCCAGCACCCCTCACAACGCAGATACGCAGTATTTT.

This clonotype was recorded a few times. The chain joins TRBV7-2 to TRBJ1-2; D perhaps matches TRBD1 (5 bases). CDR1 SGHTA and CDR2 FQGNSA come from the germline V gene. V was pared by 0 bases and J by 8 bases, with 10 bases between. The CDR3 covers 13 residues. The CDR3 loop reads CASSLAQGSGYTF. The CDR3 nucleotides are TGTGCCAGCAGCTTAGCGCAGGGATCGGGCTACACCTTC.

This clonotype occurred a few times. CDR3 sequence reads: CSATTLAGSHNEQFF. The DNA of the CDR3 is TGCAGTGCTACCACACTAGCGGGGTCCCACAATGAGCAGTTCTTC. V is TRBV20-1 and J is TRBJ2-1, with 10 bases lining up with TRBD2. V lost 4 bases to trimming and J lost 5 bases; unmatched junction nucleotides: 8. This CDR3 is 15 amino acids long. CDR1 is DFQATT and CDR2 is SNEGSKA in the germline V gene (reference sequence).

V gene TRBV7-2 combines with J gene TRBJ1-2, with 7 bases lining up with TRBD1. J gave up 0 bases and V 5 bases, and 6 bases lay outside the gene matches. CDR1 is SGHTA and CDR2 is FQGNSA in the germline V gene. CDR3 size: 15 residues. CDR3: CASSPGQTSNYGYTF. The CDR3 DNA is TGTGCCAGCAGCCCGGGACAGACCTCTAACTATGGCTACACCTTC. Drawing the rest from reference TRBV7-2 and TRBJ1-2, the complete variable domain is GAGVSQSPSNKVTEKGKDVELRCDPISGHTALYWYRQSLGQGLEFLIYFQGNSAPDKSGLPSDRFSAERTGGSVSTLTIQRTQQEDSAVYLCASSPGQTSNYGYTFGSGTRLTVV.